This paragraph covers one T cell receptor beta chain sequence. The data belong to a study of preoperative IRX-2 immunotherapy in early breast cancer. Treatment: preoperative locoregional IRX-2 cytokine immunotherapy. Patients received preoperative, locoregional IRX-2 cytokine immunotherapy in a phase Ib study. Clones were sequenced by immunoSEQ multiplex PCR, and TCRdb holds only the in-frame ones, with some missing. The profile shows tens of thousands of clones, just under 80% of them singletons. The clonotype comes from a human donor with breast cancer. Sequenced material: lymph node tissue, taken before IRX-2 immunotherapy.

The CDR3 is CASSQDPTLAGDLSGNTIYF. In nucleotides, the CDR3 is TGTGCCAGCAGCCAAGATCCCACCCTCGCCGGGGACCTCTCTGGAAACACCATATATTTT. V is TRBV7-5 and J is TRBJ1-3. TRBV7-5 is described as a pseudogene. The CDR3 covers 20 residues.